The 18 T cell receptor beta chains below come from one sample, sequenced in a study of blood T cells in healthy people across ages. Then a second PCR, running roughly 7 to 11 cycles, was carried out with a sample-barcoded 5' primer and a J-beta primer mix. MiXCR was run by TCRdb on the 5' RACE reads, yielding one entry per CDR3 protein. The sample holds 1,800,000 or so distinct CDR3 sequences; approximately 40% are singletons and the top ten take under 30%. Sequences were obtained from blood. These receptors all come from a human donor in good health.

The chain joins TRBV7-2 to TRBJ2-5; 10 nucleotides agree with TRBD2. Germline trimming cut 1 base from V and 2 bases from J; bases unmatched to any gene: 7. The CDR3 length is 17 residues. CDR1 SGHTA and CDR2 FQGNSA come from the germline V gene. The CDR3 loop reads CASSLVASGGSQETQYF. The CDR3 region has the DNA TGTGCCAGCAGCTTAGTGGCTAGCGGGGGTTCACAAGAGACCCAGTACTTC.

Note on this clonotype: The junction departs from the called germline gene at one end, perhaps through a read error. This chain connects TRBV25-1 to TRBJ2-3; no clear D gene. Germline CDR1 MGHDK, CDR2 SYGVNS. The CDR3 consists of 15 residues. CDR3 DNA sequence: TGTGTCAGCAGTGAAGCAGGTCAATTCAGGGATACGCAGTATTTT. Translation: CVSSEAGQFRDTQYF.

This clonotype occurred a few times. This chain connects TRBV20-1 to TRBJ2-7; D is undetermined. V shed 5 bases and J shed 0 bases, with 11 bases lying between them. The CDR3 has 13 residues. The germline gives CDR1 DFQATT, CDR2 SNEGSKA (reference sequence). CDR3 sequence reads: CSAATLSSYEQYF. The CDR3 region has the DNA TGCAGTGCTGCCACACTGAGCTCCTACGAGCAGTACTTC.

There are many counts of this clonotype. The chain employs TRBV5-1 and TRBJ2-1; D may be TRBD1 (6 bases). CDR1 is SGHRS and CDR2 is YFSETQ in the germline V gene. Trimming removed 7 bases at V and 6 bases at J, with 8 bases between. There are 11 residues in the CDR3. As DNA, the CDR3 is TGCGCCAGCCGCAGGGGCAATGAGCAGTTCTTC. Translating gives CASRRGNEQFF.

This clonotype occurred a few times. This rearrangement joins TRBV15 to TRBJ1-2; maybe TRBD1 (6 bases). Trimming cost V 0 bases and J 4 bases, with 18 bases left between them. Germline V lookup: CDR1 LNHNV, CDR2 YYDKDF (reference sequence). The CDR3 covers 17 residues. The CDR3 region has the DNA TGTGCCACCAGCAGAGATAATGGCAGGGGCCTCACCTATGGCTACACCTTC. Protein product: CATSRDNGRGLTYGYTF.

In this sample, this clonotype turned up a few times. The chain recombines TRBV20-1 with TRBJ1-5; D is unresolved. The germline V gene encodes CDR1 DFQATT and CDR2 SNEGSKA (reference sequence). Trimming shortened V by 4 bases and J by 3 bases, and 7 bases separated the two germline ends. This CDR3 comprises 12 residues. The CDR3 coding sequence is TGCAGTGCTAAGCAGTACAATCAGCCCCAGCATTTT. Protein: CSAKQYNQPQHF.

The rearrangement joins TRBV7-9 to TRBJ2-7; tentative D call: TRBD1 (6 bases). Germline V gene lookup returns CDR1 SEHNR and CDR2 FQNEAQ (reference sequence). The CDR3 contains 16 residues. V lost 1 base to trimming and J lost 2 bases, with 15 bases between them. CDR3 residues: CASSLGQTGTPYEQYF. As DNA, the CDR3 is TGTGCCAGCAGCTTAGGTCAGACAGGAACCCCCTACGAGCAGTACTTC.

The chain joins TRBV6-5 to TRBJ1-1, with no clear D. The V end was cut by 4 bases, the J end by 1 base, with 7 bases between. The CDR3 contains 13 residues. The germline CDR1 and CDR2 sequences are MNHEY and SVGAGI. The CDR3 region is CASSWLRNTEAFF. The CDR3 DNA is TGTGCCAGCAGTTGGTTGAGGAACACTGAAGCTTTCTTT.

This clonotype was found a few times. The chain links TRBV7-2 to TRBJ2-7; TRBD1 might be the D (5 bases). Germline assignment: CDR1 SGHTA and CDR2 FQGNSA. CDR3 length: 14 residues. The V end lost 2 bases, the J end lost 5 bases, and 13 bases lay between the germline ends. CDR3 nucleotide sequence: TGTGCCAGCAGCTTAATACAGGCCCACCACGAGCAGTACTTC. It yields the protein CASSLIQAHHEQYF.

The V gene is TRBV3-1, the J gene TRBJ2-7; 13 nucleotides line up with TRBD2. The CDR3 contains 15 residues. With V trimmed by 6 bases and J by 2 bases, 4 bases remained unmatched. CDR1 and CDR2 (germline): LGHDT, YNNKEL (reference sequence). This CDR3 reads CASRRGTSGTYEQYF. The CDR3 bases are TGTGCCAGCAGACGAGGGACTAGCGGGACCTACGAGCAGTACTTC.

This clonotype was detected only a few times. V gene TRBV4-3 combines with J gene TRBJ2-7; tentative D call: TRBD1 (6 bases). V shed 2 bases and J shed 0 bases, with 17 bases lying between them. The CDR3 is 17 amino acids. In germline, CDR1 is LGHNA, CDR2 YSLEER. CDR3 nucleotides: TGCGCCAGCAGCCAACAGCCCCAGGGACAAATCTCCTACGAGCAGTACTTC. Amino acids: CASSQQPQGQISYEQYF.

About this clonotype: This may come from a read error, since a much larger clone is one base off. V and J are TRBV28 and TRBJ1-1, with D unclear. The germline V and J ends were trimmed by 3 bases and 6 bases, with 5 bases remaining between them. The CDR3 sequence is 11 residues long. Germline lookup yields CDR1 MDHEN and CDR2 SYDVKM. CDR3 sequence reads: CASSFTAEAFF. The CDR3 DNA sequence: TGTGCCAGCAGTTTTACAGCTGAAGCTTTCTTT.

Notes on this clonotype: This clone may be a read error of a much larger clone one base away. The J gene is TRBJ2-5, the V gene TRBV29-1, with D possibly matching TRBD1 (5 bases). Trimming removed 1 base from V and 1 base from J, with 10 bases in between. The CDR3 covers 14 residues. Germline CDR1 and CDR2: SQVTM and ANQGSEA. The CDR3 protein is CSVEGVDSQETQYF. The DNA of the CDR3 is TGCAGCGTTGAAGGGGTTGACAGCCAAGAGACCCAGTACTTC. The full variable domain, with the rest looked up from reference TRBV29-1 and TRBJ2-5, is SAVISQKPSRDICQRGTSLTIQCQVDSQVTMMFWYRQQPGQSLTLIATANQGSEATYESGFVIDKFPISRPNLTFSTLTVSNMSPEDSSIYLCSVEGVDSQETQYFGPGTRLLVL.

V and J are TRBV20-1 and TRBJ2-3; D call uncertain. This CDR3 contains 11 residues. V lost 8 bases to trimming and J lost 2 bases, with 8 bases between them. The germline gives CDR1 DFQATT, CDR2 SNEGSKA (reference sequence). CDR3: CSKQSTDTQYF. The CDR3 DNA reads TGCAGTAAGCAATCCACAGATACGCAGTATTTT.

The chain employs TRBV20-1 and TRBJ2-1; a weak D match, TRBD1 (6 bases). Germline CDR1 DFQATT, CDR2 SNEGSKA (reference sequence). The CDR3 loop spans 18 amino acids. V was shortened by 0 bases and J by 10 bases, with 28 bases between the two germline ends. The CDR3 DNA sequence: TGCAGTGCTAGAGATCCCCATTCCCGGGACACCCTTGGGTACGAGCAGTTCTTC. Amino acids: CSARDPHSRDTLGYEQFF.

Comments on this clonotype: A much larger clonotype is one base distant, so this may be a read error. The chain has TRBV3-1 and TRBJ2-5, with D perhaps TRBD2 (6 bases). With the DNA end fitting TRBJ2-7 better, the J assignment may be wrong. The length of the CDR3 is 15 residues. Germline assignment: CDR1 LGHDT and CDR2 YNNKEL (reference sequence). The chain's CDR3 is CASGHARGRWNEQYF. The CDR3 DNA sequence: TGTGCCAGCGGCCATGCGCGAGGGAGGTGGAACGAGCAGTACTTC.

The chain combines TRBV5-1 with TRBJ2-5; 13 nucleotides align to TRBD2. J lost 0 bases, V lost 2 bases, and 10 bases had no gene match. The CDR3 length is 19 residues. Germline V gene sequence: CDR1 SGHRS, CDR2 YFSETQ. The CDR3: CASSLTIGTSGADQETQYF. CDR3 coding DNA: TGCGCCAGCAGCTTAACCATCGGGACTAGCGGGGCTGACCAAGAGACCCAGTACTTC.

This clonotype has just one count. This chain connects TRBV7-9 to TRBJ1-1; possibly TRBD1 for D (5 bases). The V end was cut by 5 bases, the J end by 0 bases, with 13 bases between. Germline V gives CDR1 SEHNR, CDR2 FQNEAQ (reference sequence). The CDR3 length is 15 residues. Here the CDR3 reads CASSPRTHMNTEAFF. In DNA form, the CDR3 reads TGTGCCAGCAGCCCCAGGACACACATGAACACTGAAGCTTTCTTT.